Below, 21 T cell receptor beta chains from the same sample are listed, as sequenced in a study of blood T cell repertoires in COVID-19. Profiling relied on immunoSEQ multiplex PCR, and the TCRdb table lists in-frame clones only, not all of them. This table holds just over 75,000 clones, around 80% found once. Sequencing was performed on peripheral blood. The source is a man between 60 and 70 years old with active or convalescent COVID-19.

CDR3 in DNA: TGTGCCAGCAGCTTAGCTGGGGCAATGGGTTCACCCCTCCACTTT. This encodes CASSLAGAMGSPLHF. The V call is TRBV7-9, the J call TRBJ1-6; weak D call: TRBD1 (5 bases). The CDR3 consists of 15 residues. Germline assignment: CDR1 SEHNR and CDR2 FQNEAQ (reference sequence). Trimming left V 0 bases short and J 9 bases short, with 12 bases between.

The chain recombines TRBV19 with TRBJ1-1, with TRBD1 as a possible D gene (6 bases). V was trimmed by 2 bases and J by 4 bases, leaving 20 bases between them. The length of the CDR3 is 17 residues. Germline values: CDR1 LNHDA, CDR2 SQIVND (reference sequence). CDR3 region: CASSIIFGTSGSTEAFF. The CDR3 DNA reads TGTGCCAGTAGTATAATTTTCGGGACAAGTGGCAGCACTGAAGCTTTCTTT. The full variable domain, in which reference TRBV19 and TRBJ1-1 provide the parts outside the CDR3, is DGGITQSPKYLFRKEGQNVTLSCEQNLNHDAMYWYRQDPGQGLRLIYYSQIVNDFQKGDIAEGYSVSREKKESFPLTVTSAQKNPTAFYLCASSIIFGTSGSTEAFFGQGTRLTVV.

The chain joins TRBV5-1 to TRBJ1-1; D may be TRBD1 (6 bases). The germline gives CDR1 SGHRS, CDR2 YFSETQ. This CDR3 has 16 residues. V was pared by 0 bases and J by 1 base, with 13 bases between. CDR3 bases: TGCGCCAGCAGCTTGGTGGGCGGGGGGGCGAACACTGAAGCTTTCTTT. This codes for CASSLVGGGANTEAFF.

This clone was picked up one time. J is TRBJ2-3 and V is TRBV4-1; no reliable D call. Trimming stripped 0 bases from V and 6 bases from J, with 7 bases between. This CDR3 is built from 13 residues. Germline CDR1 and CDR2: MGHRA and YSYEKL. CDR3 residues: CASSQEALDTQYF. The CDR3 nucleotides are TGCGCCAGCAGCCAAGAGGCCCTGGATACGCAGTATTTT.

V usage is TRBV19 and J usage is TRBJ2-1; possibly TRBD2 for D (6 bases). V was shortened by 1 base and J by 4 bases, with 17 bases between the two germline ends. Germline V gene sequence: CDR1 LNHDA, CDR2 SQIVND (reference sequence). The CDR3 covers 17 residues. CDR3 nucleotides: TGTGCCAGTAGTATAGGAGCGGCCGGGGGTACTTACAATGAGCAGTTCTTC. Translated: CASSIGAAGGTYNEQFF.

This clone has only one observation. This chain uses TRBV9 with TRBJ2-2; D is undetermined. The CDR3 has 13 amino acids. The germline CDR1 and CDR2 sequences are SGDLS and YYNGEE. Between the trimmed V and J ends, which lost 0 bases and 6 bases, there was a span of 6 bases. CDR3 amino acids: CASSVDAAGELFF. The CDR3 bases are TGTGCCAGCAGCGTAGACGCGGCCGGGGAGCTGTTTTTT.

This chain uses TRBV16 with TRBJ1-2; D call uncertain. The V and J ends lost 1 base and 5 bases respectively, with 14 bases between them. Germline assignment: CDR1 KGHSY and CDR2 FQNENV. The CDR3 extends over 15 amino acids. The CDR3 reads CASSQLGVRRYGYTF. The CDR3 DNA reads TGTGCCAGCAGCCAATTAGGCGTGCGGAGGTATGGCTACACCTTC.

The chain uses TRBV5-4 and TRBJ2-3, with D possibly TRBD1 on 5 matching bases. This CDR3 comprises 16 residues. Germline-derived CDR1 and CDR2 are SGHNT and YYREEE (reference sequence). Trimming cost V 0 bases and J 1 base, with 12 bases left between them. CDR3 coding DNA: TGTGCCAGCAGCTTGGCCGTGGGGCCAGGCACAGATACGCAGTATTTT. Protein sequence: CASSLAVGPGTDTQYF.

V is TRBV27 and J is TRBJ1-6; perhaps TRBD1 as D (5 bases). The V end lost 5 bases, the J end lost 5 bases, and 10 bases lay between the germline ends. In germline, CDR1 is MNHEY, CDR2 SMNVEV (reference sequence). There are 14 residues in the CDR3. CDR3 nucleotide sequence: TGTGCCAGCAGTCACGGCAGGGATAATTCACCCCTCCACTTT. It yields the protein CASSHGRDNSPLHF.

J is TRBJ1-3 and V is TRBV29-1, with TRBD1 as a possible D gene (5 bases). Germline CDR1 and CDR2: SQVTM and ANQGSEA. The V gene lost 4 bases and the J gene lost 2 bases, with 12 bases spanning the gap. CDR3 size: 14 residues. The CDR3 DNA reads TGCAGCGTTGGGACAACAACCCCTGGAAACACCATATATTTT. Translating it yields CSVGTTTPGNTIYF. The whole variable domain, remainder taken from reference TRBV29-1 and TRBJ1-3, is SAVISQKPSRDICQRGTSLTIQCQVDSQVTMMFWYRQQPGQSLTLIATANQGSEATYESGFVIDKFPISRPNLTFSTLTVSNMSPEDSSIYLCSVGTTTPGNTIYFGEGSWLTVV.

This sequence joins TRBV19 and TRBJ1-1; TRBD1 might be the D (5 bases). V lost 7 bases to trimming and J lost 0 bases, with 15 bases between them. CDR3 length: 15 residues. Germline CDR1 reads LNHDA; CDR2 reads SQIVND (reference sequence). In DNA, the CDR3 is TGTGCCAGTAAGGTATTCGGCAGGGTGAACACTGAAGCTTTCTTT. Its protein product is CASKVFGRVNTEAFF.

CDR3 residues: CASSYSRVPDTQYF. CDR3 sequence (DNA): TGTGCCAGCAGTTACTCGAGAGTTCCAGATACGCAGTATTTT. The rearrangement joins TRBV6-5 to TRBJ2-3; D gene uncertain. V was cut by 0 bases and J by 4 bases, with 8 bases left in between. The CDR3 spans 14 residues. Germline CDR1 is MNHEY and CDR2 is SVGAGI.

J is TRBJ2-5 and V is TRBV7-9, with 8 nucleotides matching TRBD2. The germline V gene encodes CDR1 SEHNR and CDR2 FQNEAQ (reference sequence). V trimming: 5 bases; J trimming: 5 bases; junction bases outside the gene matches: 16. The CDR3 length is 17 residues. In DNA, the CDR3 is TGTGCCAGCAGCCCCGGGAGGGTAGTAAGAGGATTGGAGACCCAGTACTTC. It is translated as CASSPGRVVRGLETQYF.

This clone was seen just once. The rearrangement joins TRBV5-1 to TRBJ1-1; D might be TRBD1 (5 bases). Germline V gives CDR1 SGHRS, CDR2 YFSETQ. This CDR3 is 15 amino acids long. V lost 0 bases to trimming and J lost 4 bases, with 13 bases between them. The CDR3 DNA reads TGCGCCAGCAGCTTGGATGGACAAAAGGGCACTGAAGCTTTCTTT. It encodes CASSLDGQKGTEAFF.

The rearrangement joins TRBV18 to TRBJ2-7, with D perhaps TRBD1 (5 bases). The CDR3 is 14 amino acids. The ends were cut back, 0 bases at V and 7 bases at J, with 13 bases in the middle. CDR1 is KGHSH, CDR2 LQKENI, per germline. CDR3 protein: CASSPPNMSGEQYF. For the CDR3, the DNA is TGTGCCAGCTCACCACCGAATATGTCAGGGGAGCAGTACTTC.

On this clone: This CDR3 is also generated by other DNA sequences in the sample. The chain recombines TRBV10-3 with TRBJ2-3; 10 bases match TRBD2. Unmatched junction bases numbered 3, after V lost 4 bases and J lost 2 bases. Per the germline V gene, CDR1 is ENHRY and CDR2 is SYGVKD. This CDR3 has 15 residues. DNA of the CDR3: TGTGCCATCAGTGGAAGCGGGGGGGACACAGATACGCAGTATTTT. As protein: CAISGSGGDTDTQYF.

The V gene is TRBV9, the J gene TRBJ2-7; 11 bases fit TRBD1. CDR1 SGDLS and CDR2 YYNGEE come from the germline V gene. The junction had 4 bases not matched to a gene; V was cut back by 1 base and J by 1 base. This CDR3 has 16 residues. CDR3 residues: CASSVSGTGGSYEQYF. The CDR3 region has the DNA TGTGCCAGCAGCGTATCCGGGACAGGGGGGTCCTACGAGCAGTACTTC. Drawing the rest from reference TRBV9 and TRBJ2-7, the complete variable domain is DSGVTQTPKHLITATGQRVTLRCSPRSGDLSVYWYQQSLDQGLQFLIQYYNGEERAKGNILERFSAQQFPDLHSELNLSSLELGDSALYFCASSVSGTGGSYEQYFGPGTRLTVT.

This rearrangement joins TRBV3-1 (or the pseudogene TRBV3-2) to TRBJ1-1, with D maybe TRBD1 (6 bases). CDR3 length equals 17 residues. V was clipped by 4 bases and J by 0 bases, with 18 bases between them. CDR1 is LGHDT and CDR2 is YNNKEL in the germline V gene (reference sequence). CDR3: CASSPLGGGALNTEAFF. CDR3 DNA sequence: TGTGCCAGCAGCCCCCTCGGGGGGGGCGCGTTGAACACTGAAGCTTTCTTT.

The V gene is TRBV12-2, the J gene TRBJ2-5; whether TRBD1, the table's D call, matches the DNA was not checked. TRBV12-2 is a listed pseudogene. The CDR3 length is 16 residues. In DNA, the CDR3 is TGTGCAAGTCGCTTAGGGTATGGGACAGTCCAAGAGACCCAGTACTTC. This sequence encodes CASRLGYGTVQETQYF.

The CDR3 reads CASSSDTAVTGELFF. CDR3 bases: TGTGCCAGCAGCTCGGACACCGCGGTAACCGGGGAGCTGTTTTTT. This chain joins TRBV7-2 and TRBJ2-2; perhaps TRBD1 as D (5 bases). There are 15 residues in the CDR3. Trimming removed 4 bases from V and 5 bases from J, with 14 bases in between. The germline gives CDR1 SGHTA, CDR2 FQGNSA. Combining the CDR3 with reference TRBV7-2 and TRBJ2-2 gives the whole variable domain GAGVSQSPSNKVTEKGKDVELRCDPISGHTALYWYRQSLGQGLEFLIYFQGNSAPDKSGLPSDRFSAERTGGSVSTLTIQRTQQEDSAVYLCASSSDTAVTGELFFGEGSRLTVL.

V usage is TRBV5-5 and J usage is TRBJ2-5; TRBD1 aligns across 10 bases. The CDR3 sequence is 16 residues long. Germline V gene data show CDR1 as SGHKS and CDR2 as YYEKEE (reference sequence). Unmatched junction bases numbered 9, after V lost 2 bases and J lost 5 bases. The CDR3 sequence: CASSFSRQGAIETQYF. The DNA of the CDR3 is TGTGCCAGCAGCTTTTCACGACAGGGGGCAATCGAGACCCAGTACTTC.